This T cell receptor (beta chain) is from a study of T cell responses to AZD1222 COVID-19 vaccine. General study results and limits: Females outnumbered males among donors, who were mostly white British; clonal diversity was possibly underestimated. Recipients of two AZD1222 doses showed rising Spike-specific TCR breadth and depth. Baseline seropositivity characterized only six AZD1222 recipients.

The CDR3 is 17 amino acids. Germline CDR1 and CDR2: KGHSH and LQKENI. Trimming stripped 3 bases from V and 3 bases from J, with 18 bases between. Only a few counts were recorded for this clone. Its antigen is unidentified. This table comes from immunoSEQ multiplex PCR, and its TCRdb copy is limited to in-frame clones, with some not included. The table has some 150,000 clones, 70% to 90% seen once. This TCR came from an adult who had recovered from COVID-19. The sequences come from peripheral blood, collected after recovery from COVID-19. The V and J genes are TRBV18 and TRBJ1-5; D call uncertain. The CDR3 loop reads CASSPYQQSSYNQPQHF. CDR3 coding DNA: TGTGCCAGCTCACCGTATCAGCAATCTAGCTACAATCAGCCCCAGCATTTT.